These T cell receptor beta chains were read from a single sample in a study of blood T cell repertoires in COVID-19. Only in-frame clones appear in the TCRdb table, and some are missing; sequencing was by immunoSEQ multiplex PCR. The sample lists hundreds of thousands of clones; more than 75% were seen once. Sequenced input: PBMCs or T cells enriched from blood (not recorded which). All receptors come from a man aged 25 to 40 with acute COVID-19. Each CDR3 is given with its conserved first and last residue. A D gene is named only where the DNA matches it firmly. Where a row states a size, it is once, few, many or the class of an expanded clone; other rows omit it.

NA,NA,TRBJ1-2,16,TRBV5-6,CASSLVGADPNYGYTF,TGTGCCAGCAGCTTGGTTGGGGCTGACCCTAACTATGGCTACACCTTC
TRBD2,NA,TRBJ2-5,15,TRBV11-2,CASSFWASGKETQYF,TGTGCCAGCAGCTTTTGGGCTAGCGGGAAAGAGACCCAGTACTTC
TRBD2,NA,TRBJ2-1,17,TRBV9,CASSLAGNGGVANEQFF,TGTGCCAGCAGCCTCGCCGGGAACGGGGGGGTAGCCAATGAGCAGTTCTTC
TRBD1,NA,TRBJ1-1,16,TRBV12-5,CASGLVRTGGYTEAFF,TGTGCTAGTGGTTTGGTGCGGACAGGGGGCTACACTGAAGCTTTCTTT
NA,NA,TRBJ1-3,15,TRBV6-5,CASTQGGAYGNTIYF,TGTGCCAGCACTCAAGGGGGGGCGTATGGAAACACCATATATTTT
NA,NA,TRBJ1-3,16,TRBV5-1,CASRRTPGVSGNTIYF,TGCGCCAGCCGACGGACACCTGGTGTGAGCGGAAACACCATATATTTT
NA,few,TRBJ2-3,15,TRBV5-4,CASSLVAGSTDTQYF,TGTGCCAGCAGCTTGGTTGCGGGTTCCACAGATACGCAGTATTTT
NA,NA,TRBJ2-3,12,TRBV15,CATSMGGDTQYF,TGTGCCACCAGCATGGGGGGAGATACGCAGTATTTT
TRBD1,NA,TRBJ2-7,14,TRBV7-9,CASSGQGGSYEQYF,TGTGCCAGCAGCGGACAGGGGGGGTCCTACGAGCAGTACTTC
NA,once,TRBJ1-1,16,TRBV11-1,CASSPGDFPYNTEAFF,TGTGCCAGCAGCCCCGGGGACTTTCCATACAACACTGAAGCTTTCTTT
TRBD1,NA,TRBJ1-2,13,TRBV5-1,CASSPTGGYGYTF,TGCGCCAGCAGCCCTACAGGGGGCTATGGCTACACCTTC
NA,NA,TRBJ1-6,18,TRBV27,CASSLFLEGAWIGSPLHF,TGTGCCAGCAGTTTATTTCTTGAAGGGGCCTGGATAGGTTCACCCCTCCACTTT
NA,NA,TRBJ1-1,13,TRBV2,CALRAGENTEAFF,TGTGCCCTAAGGGCAGGGGAGAACACTGAAGCTTTCTTT
NA,few,TRBJ1-1,14,TRBV27,CASSLQGWDTEAFF,TGTGCCAGCAGTTTGCAGGGGTGGGACACTGAAGCTTTCTTT
NA,NA,TRBJ1-1,11,TRBV19,CASSVNTEAFF,TGTGCCAGTAGTGTAAACACTGAAGCTTTCTTT
NA,NA,TRBJ1-1,13,TRBV9,CASSVGANTEAFF,TGTGCCAGCAGCGTAGGGGCGAACACTGAAGCTTTCTTT
TRBD1,NA,TRBJ1-6,16,TRBV5-4,CASSLSSGTDNSPLHF,TGTGCCAGCAGCTTGTCCTCCGGGACAGATAATTCACCCCTCCACTTT
TRBD1,NA,TRBJ1-2,14,TRBV10-3,CAIGETGEDYGYTF,TGTGCCATCGGGGAGACAGGGGAGGACTATGGCTACACCTTC
NA,few,TRBJ2-2,15,TRBV19,CASNQDSGYTGELFF,TGTGCCAGTAACCAAGATTCAGGGTACACCGGGGAGCTGTTTTTT
NA,few,TRBJ1-6,17,TRBV5-5,CASSFLSGTLPNSPLHF,TGTGCCAGCAGCTTCCTTAGCGGGACTCTACCGAATTCACCCCTCCACTTT
NA,NA,TRBJ1-3,15,TRBV5-1,CASSSGPDSGNTIYF,TGCGCCAGCAGCTCAGGGCCCGACTCTGGAAACACCATATATTTT
TRBD2,few,TRBJ2-5,17,TRBV9,CASSVAPTSGLQETQYF,TGTGCCAGCAGCGTCGCCCCGACTAGCGGTCTTCAAGAGACCCAGTACTTC
NA,NA,TRBJ1-2,16,TRBV6-5,CASSSLDSSKDYGYTF,TGTGCCAGCAGTTCCTTGGACAGCTCCAAGGACTATGGCTACACCTTC
NA,few,TRBJ1-5,17,TRBV19,CASKKGQQMNSNQPQHF,TGTGCCAGTAAAAAGGGACAACAAATGAATAGCAATCAGCCCCAGCATTTT
NA,few,TRBJ1-6,14,TRBV6-1,CASSAREPNSPLHF,TGTGCCAGCTCAGCCCGGGAACCCAATTCACCCCTCCACTTT
TRBD1,NA,TRBJ2-2,15,TRBV2,CASSEGQASLGELFF,TGTGCCAGCAGTGAGGGACAGGCCTCCCTGGGGGAGCTGTTTTTT
TRBD1,NA,TRBJ2-3,15,TRBV6-2/TRBV6-3,CASSTLDRYTDTQYF,TGTGCCAGCAGTACTTTGGACAGGTACACAGATACGCAGTATTTT
TRBD1,once,TRBJ1-1,16,TRBV28,CASSLTGLGMNTEAFF,TGTGCCAGCAGTTTGACAGGGCTTGGGATGAACACTGAAGCTTTCTTT
NA,NA,TRBJ2-3,12,TRBV11-1,CASSLRWDTQYF,TGTGCCAGCAGCCTCAGGTGGGATACGCAGTATTTT
NA,NA,TRBJ2-1,14,TRBV5-1,CASSLDPGRDEQFF,TGCGCCAGCAGCTTGGATCCTGGGCGCGATGAGCAGTTCTTC
TRBD1,NA,TRBJ1-1,15,TRBV10-3,CAIREDRGEGTEAFF,TGTGCCATCAGGGAAGACAGGGGGGAGGGCACTGAAGCTTTCTTT
TRBD1,NA,TRBJ2-7,15,TRBV9,CASSSLGQGWHEQYF,TGTGCCAGCAGCTCCCTGGGACAGGGGTGGCACGAGCAGTACTTC
NA,NA,TRBJ1-2,12,TRBV9,CASSVRGNGYTF,TGTGCCAGCAGCGTACGAGGTAATGGCTACACCTTC
NA,NA,TRBJ1-1,12,TRBV5-1,CASSLDSGEAFF,TGCGCCAGCAGCTTAGATTCAGGTGAAGCTTTCTTT
TRBD1,NA,TRBJ1-1,17,TRBV11-2,CASSLAGDRGMKSEAFF,TGTGCCAGCAGCTTAGCGGGTGACAGGGGCATGAAGAGTGAAGCTTTCTTT
TRBD1,NA,TRBJ1-5,17,TRBV19,CASKRGTGTLSNQPQHF,TGTGCCAGTAAGAGGGGGACAGGGACCCTTAGCAATCAGCCCCAGCATTTT
NA,once,TRBJ1-1,13,TRBV5-6,CASSSLINTEAFF,TGTGCCAGCAGCTCGTTAATCAACACTGAAGCTTTCTTT
NA,NA,TRBJ1-5,13,TRBV29-1,CSVDSGPNQPQHF,TGCAGCGTTGATTCTGGGCCGAATCAGCCCCAGCATTTT
NA,NA,TRBJ2-3,15,TRBV5-5,CASSLDGLGTDTQYF,TGTGCCAGCAGCTTGGACGGACTCGGCACAGATACGCAGTATTTT
NA,NA,TRBJ2-3,16,TRBV7-9,CASSPLTGLVTDTQYF,TGTGCCAGCAGCCCGCTGACAGGTCTGGTGACAGATACGCAGTATTTT
TRBD1,NA,TRBJ1-5,16,TRBV6-1,CASSAYGTATDQPQHF,TGTGCCAGCAGTGCCTATGGGACAGCTACCGATCAGCCCCAGCATTTT
TRBD1,once,TRBJ1-6,13,TRBV2,CASSGTGNSPLHF,TGTGCCAGCAGTGGGACAGGGAACTCACCCCTCCACTTT
TRBD1,NA,TRBJ2-7,14,TRBV5-6,CASSGQGYSYEQYF,TGTGCCAGCAGCGGACAGGGCTACTCCTACGAGCAGTACTTC
NA,NA,TRBJ1-2,15,TRBV9,CASSDPLSGANGYTF,TGTGCCAGCAGCGACCCTCTGTCAGGGGCGAATGGCTACACCTTC
NA,NA,TRBJ2-1,13,TRBV6-6,CASSPIQGSEQFF,TGTGCCAGCAGCCCAATCCAGGGTTCTGAGCAGTTCTTC
TRBD1,many,TRBJ1-2,14,TRBV19,CASRRDRGSFGYTF,TGTGCCAGTAGGAGGGACAGGGGAAGCTTTGGCTACACCTTC